Listed below are T cell receptor beta chains from one sample, sequenced in a study of T cells after posttransplantation cyclophosphamide. Method: immunoSEQ multiplex PCR; TCRdb's copy keeps in-frame clones and lacks some. The repertoire holds about 32,000 clones, with roughly 90% as singletons. The specimen was naive CD4+ T cells sorted from blood. These TCRs come from a man aged 25-45 years in good health and a related stem cell transplant donor. The CDR3 runs from the conserved cysteine through the conserved F or W. Each record gives: V gene, D gene, J gene, clone size, CDR3 protein, CDR3 DNA. A D gene is named only where the DNA matches it firmly. Clone sizes are given selectively: once, few, many, or a class where the clone is expanded.

>TRBV5-6|.|TRBJ1-4|few
CASSLRTLNEKLFF
TGTGCCAGCAGCTTGAGGACACTTAATGAAAAACTGTTTTTT
>TRBV5-1|.|TRBJ1-4|.
CASSYRTVNEKLFF
TGCGCCAGCAGCTACAGGACAGTGAATGAAAAACTGTTTTTT
>TRBV7-9|TRBD2|TRBJ2-1|.
CASSLVGGDYNEQFF
TGTGCCAGCAGCTTGGTGGGGGGGGACTACAATGAGCAGTTCTTC
>TRBV19|TRBD2|TRBJ2-7|once
CASSGSGGTTYEQYF
TGTGCCAGTAGTGGAAGCGGGGGGACGACCTACGAGCAGTACTTC
>TRBV29-1|TRBD1|TRBJ2-7|.
CSVGGVRDRTYYEQYF
TGCAGCGTTGGGGGGGTGCGGGACAGGACCTACTACGAGCAGTACTTC
>TRBV6-6|TRBD1|TRBJ2-1|.
CASSFRDRGMNEQFF
TGTGCCAGCAGCTTCCGGGACAGGGGGATGAATGAGCAGTTCTTC
>TRBV19|.|TRBJ2-3|.
CASSIGGTDTQYF
TGTGCCAGTAGTATAGGAGGGACAGATACGCAGTATTTT
>TRBV6-5|TRBD1|TRBJ1-2|.
CASRYTGGKHGYTF
TGTGCCAGCAGGTATACAGGGGGCAAGCATGGCTACACCTTC
>TRBV6-6|TRBD1|TRBJ1-1|.
CASSKGTGPTEAFF
TGTGCCAGCAGTAAGGGGACAGGGCCCACTGAAGCTTTCTTT
>TRBV27|TRBD1|TRBJ2-7|.
CASSSAGTGAYEQYF
TGTGCCAGCAGCTCCGCCGGGACAGGAGCCTACGAGCAGTACTTC
>TRBV5-1|.|TRBJ1-6|.
CASTQMPTVNNSPLHF
TGCGCCAGCACACAAATGCCGACAGTCAATAATTCACCCCTCCACTTT
>TRBV7-9|TRBD1|TRBJ1-4|.
CASSLSRDRRNEKLFF
TGTGCCAGCAGCCTAAGCCGGGACAGGAGGAATGAAAAACTGTTTTTT
>TRBV7-6|.|TRBJ2-1|.
CASSPPSDYNEQFF
TGTGCCAGCAGCCCCCCCTCAGACTACAATGAGCAGTTCTTC
>TRBV10-2|TRBD1|TRBJ2-7|.
CASSESGTGGAGQYF
TGCGCCAGCAGTGAGTCCGGGACAGGGGGCGCCGGGCAGTACTTC
>TRBV7-9|.|TRBJ2-5|.
CASSLALSVQETQYF
TGTGCCAGCAGCTTAGCGTTGTCGGTCCAAGAGACCCAGTACTTC
>TRBV27|TRBD1|TRBJ1-2|.
CASSLSGQGIRYGYTF
TGTGCCAGCAGTTTATCGGGACAGGGAATACGCTATGGCTACACCTTC